The subject of this entry is one TCR beta chain. Method: immunoSEQ multiplex PCR; TCRdb's copy keeps in-frame clones and lacks some. The table includes some 500,000 clones, 88% detected once. This CDR3 contains 15 residues. The ends lost 0 bases at V and 3 bases at J; junction bases unmatched: 3. Germline V lookup: CDR1 WSHSY, CDR2 SAAADI. The data originate from a study of blood T cell repertoires in COVID-19. The V gene is TRBV10-2, the J gene TRBJ1-1; 8 bases match TRBD1. The sequencing input was PBMCs or T cells enriched from blood (not recorded which). The sequence was obtained from a woman aged 40 to 49 who had recovered from COVID-19. CDR3 coding DNA: TGCGCCAGCAGTGAGTCGGGCAGGGGGCACACTGAAGCTTTCTTT. It encodes CASSESGRGHTEAFF.